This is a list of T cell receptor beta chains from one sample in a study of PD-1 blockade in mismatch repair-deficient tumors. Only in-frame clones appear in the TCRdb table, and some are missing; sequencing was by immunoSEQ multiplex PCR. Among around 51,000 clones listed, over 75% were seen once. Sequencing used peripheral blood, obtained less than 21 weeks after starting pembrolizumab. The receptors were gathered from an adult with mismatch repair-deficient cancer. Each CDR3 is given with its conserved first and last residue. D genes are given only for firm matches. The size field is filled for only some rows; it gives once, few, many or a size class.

CDR3 DNA: TGTGCCAGCAGCTTATGGGGACAGGTTATCCACGAGCAGTACTTC; CDR3 protein: CASSLWGQVIHEQYF; D gene: TRBD1; V gene: TRBV11-3; J gene: TRBJ2-7; clone size: .
CDR3 DNA: TGTGCCAGCGGGGACCTCTCAGTGCTTGTTTCGGCTTTCTTT; CDR3 protein: CASGDLSVLVSAFF; D gene: .; V gene: TRBV2; J gene: TRBJ1-1; clone size: .
CDR3 DNA: TGCGCCAGCAGTGAGACCGCGGAAAACATTCAGTACTTC; CDR3 protein: CASSETAENIQYF; D gene: .; V gene: TRBV10-1; J gene: TRBJ2-4; clone size: .
CDR3 DNA: TGTACCTCCGGGGGGACAGTGTCTGGAAACACCATATATTTT; CDR3 protein: CTSGGTVSGNTIYF; D gene: TRBD1; V gene: TRBV6-5; J gene: TRBJ1-3; clone size: .
CDR3 DNA: TGTGCCAGCAGCTTCGGTAGTGGGGACTATGCCGGGGAGCTGTTTTTT; CDR3 protein: CASSFGSGDYAGELFF; D gene: TRBD2; V gene: TRBV11-2; J gene: TRBJ2-2; clone size: .
CDR3 DNA: TGCGCCAGCAGCTTGGGTTGCGGCGGGCGGGGAACTAACACTGAAGCTTTCTTT; CDR3 protein: CASSLGCGGRGTNTEAFF; D gene: .; V gene: TRBV5-1; J gene: TRBJ1-1; clone size: .
CDR3 DNA: TGTGCCAGCAGCCTGGGACGGGGGGGAAACACCATATATTTT; CDR3 protein: CASSLGRGGNTIYF; D gene: .; V gene: TRBV5-5; J gene: TRBJ1-3; clone size: .
CDR3 DNA: TGTGCCAGCAGGCCGGGACGGAACAATGAGCAGTTCTTC; CDR3 protein: CASRPGRNNEQFF; D gene: .; V gene: TRBV6-1; J gene: TRBJ2-1; clone size: .
CDR3 DNA: TGCGCCAGCAGCCAGGATCCGGGAAACTCTGAAGCTTTCTTT; CDR3 protein: CASSQDPGNSEAFF; D gene: .; V gene: TRBV4-1; J gene: TRBJ1-1; clone size: .
CDR3 DNA: TGTGCCAGCAGGTCCGACTCCTACGAGCAGTACTTC; CDR3 protein: CASRSDSYEQYF; D gene: .; V gene: TRBV6-1; J gene: TRBJ2-7; clone size: once
CDR3 DNA: TGTGCCAGTAGTATGAACGCTGCGGGAGCTGACAATGAGCAGTTCTTC; CDR3 protein: CASSMNAAGADNEQFF; D gene: TRBD2; V gene: TRBV19; J gene: TRBJ2-1; clone size: .
CDR3 DNA: TGTGCCAGCAGCTTGGAACGGGGGGGAAACTATGGCTACACCTTC; CDR3 protein: CASSLERGGNYGYTF; D gene: .; V gene: TRBV5-6; J gene: TRBJ1-2; clone size: .
CDR3 DNA: TGTGCCAGCAGCGACCACACCACGCCGGTAAACAATCAGCCCCAGCATTTT; CDR3 protein: CASSDHTTPVNNQPQHF; D gene: .; V gene: TRBV6-4; J gene: TRBJ1-5; clone size: .
CDR3 DNA: TGTGCCAGCAGCTTAGACTCGGCGGCACTTTACAATGAGCAGTTCTTC; CDR3 protein: CASSLDSAALYNEQFF; D gene: .; V gene: TRBV11-3; J gene: TRBJ2-1; clone size: .
CDR3 DNA: TGTGCCAGCAGCTCCCAATTACTAGCGGGAGGTCTGGATACGCAGTATTTT; CDR3 protein: CASSSQLLAGGLDTQYF; D gene: TRBD2; V gene: TRBV7-2; J gene: TRBJ2-3; clone size: .
CDR3 DNA: TGCGCCAGCAGCTTGGCCGTACTAGGGCGTATTTCCGCAGATACGCAGTATTTT; CDR3 protein: CASSLAVLGRISADTQYF; D gene: .; V gene: TRBV5-1; J gene: TRBJ2-3; clone size: .
CDR3 DNA: TGCAGCGTTGAAGTATCAGGGGTCGGCTATGGCTACACCTTC; CDR3 protein: CSVEVSGVGYGYTF; D gene: .; V gene: TRBV29-1; J gene: TRBJ1-2; clone size: .
CDR3 DNA: TGTGCCAGCAGTCTCGGGACCTACGAGCAGTACTTC; CDR3 protein: CASSLGTYEQYF; D gene: .; V gene: TRBV6-1; J gene: TRBJ2-7; clone size: few
CDR3 DNA: TGCGCCAGCAGCCAAGATTGGGGGAGCTCCTACAATGAGCAGTTCTTC; CDR3 protein: CASSQDWGSSYNEQFF; D gene: .; V gene: TRBV4-3; J gene: TRBJ2-1; clone size: .
CDR3 DNA: TGCAGTGTTTCCACAGATACGCAGTATTTT; CDR3 protein: CSVSTDTQYF; D gene: .; V gene: TRBV20-1; J gene: TRBJ2-3; clone size: .
CDR3 DNA: TGTGCCAGCAGCCAAGGACTAGCGGGACCCTACGAGCAGTACTTC; CDR3 protein: CASSQGLAGPYEQYF; D gene: TRBD2; V gene: TRBV14; J gene: TRBJ2-7; clone size: .
CDR3 DNA: TGTGCCAGCAGCAAGAAGACAGGGGGCACAGATACGCAGTATTTT; CDR3 protein: CASSKKTGGTDTQYF; D gene: .; V gene: TRBV21-1; J gene: TRBJ2-3; clone size: .
CDR3 DNA: TGCGCCAGCAGTGATCAAGCGGGAGTGAATGAGCAGTTCTTC; CDR3 protein: CASSDQAGVNEQFF; D gene: TRBD2; V gene: TRBV10-1; J gene: TRBJ2-1; clone size: few
CDR3 DNA: TGTGCCAGCAGTTACTCCCGACAGGGAGGCAATCAGCCCCAGCATTTT; CDR3 protein: CASSYSRQGGNQPQHF; D gene: TRBD1; V gene: TRBV6-5; J gene: TRBJ1-5; clone size: .
CDR3 DNA: TGTGCCAGTAGTCTCCTCAGGACAAAAGATGAGCAGTTCTTC; CDR3 protein: CASSLLRTKDEQFF; D gene: .; V gene: TRBV19; J gene: TRBJ2-1; clone size: .
CDR3 DNA: TGTGCCAGCAGCTTAAGAACGGGGGTCGGTCAGCCCCAGCATTTT; CDR3 protein: CASSLRTGVGQPQHF; D gene: .; V gene: TRBV7-2; J gene: TRBJ1-5; clone size: .
CDR3 DNA: TGCGCCAGCAGCTTGCTCAGTGAAATGAACACTGAAGCTTTCTTT; CDR3 protein: CASSLLSEMNTEAFF; D gene: .; V gene: TRBV5-1; J gene: TRBJ1-1; clone size: .
CDR3 DNA: TGTGCCAGCAGTAGCCAGCCAGATGAAGCTTTCTTT; CDR3 protein: CASSSQPDEAFF; D gene: .; V gene: TRBV6-1; J gene: TRBJ1-1; clone size: .
CDR3 DNA: TGCGCCAGCAGCCAAACCCCTGGGACTAGGCAGTTCTTC; CDR3 protein: CASSQTPGTRQFF; D gene: TRBD2; V gene: TRBV4-3; J gene: TRBJ2-1; clone size: few
CDR3 DNA: TGTGCCAGCAGTTACTCGCTCGGCAGGGTCGATACTGAAGCTTTCTTT; CDR3 protein: CASSYSLGRVDTEAFF; D gene: .; V gene: TRBV6-6; J gene: TRBJ1-1; clone size: .
CDR3 DNA: TGCGCCAGCAGCTTGAGCGGAGGCACTGAAGCTTTCTTT; CDR3 protein: CASSLSGGTEAFF; D gene: .; V gene: TRBV5-1; J gene: TRBJ1-1; clone size: .